A selection of T cell receptor beta chains follows, all from one sample in a study of blood T cell repertoires in COVID-19. TCRdb keeps only in-frame clones here, not all; method: immunoSEQ multiplex PCR. The sample yields 350,000 to 450,000 clones, roughly 91% seen once. The specimen was PBMCs or T cells enriched from blood (not recorded which). All receptors derive from a woman aged 25 to 39 who had recovered from COVID-19. Each CDR3 is given with its conserved first and last residue. Each record gives: clone size, D gene, J gene, V gene, CDR3 protein, CDR3 DNA. The D gene is left open where the match is weak. Only some rows state a clone size, as once, few, many or a class for expanded clones.

clone_size: -
d_call: -
j_call: TRBJ2-7
v_call: TRBV2
cdr3_aa: CASSPPGSLLREQYF
cdr3_nt: TGTGCCAGCAGTCCCCCGGGTTCCCTACTTCGAGAGCAGTACTTC

clone_size: -
d_call: -
j_call: TRBJ2-1
v_call: TRBV30
cdr3_aa: CAWSVRRRVIFSYNEQFF
cdr3_nt: TGTGCCTGGAGTGTAAGACGACGGGTCATCTTCTCCTACAATGAGCAGTTCTTC

clone_size: -
d_call: TRBD1
j_call: TRBJ1-6
v_call: TRBV9
cdr3_aa: CASSSTSGTGNSPLHF
cdr3_nt: TGTGCCAGCAGCTCTACATCCGGGACAGGGAATTCACCCCTCCACTTT

clone_size: -
d_call: -
j_call: TRBJ1-1
v_call: TRBV18
cdr3_aa: CASSQTELNTEAFF
cdr3_nt: TGTGCCAGCTCACAGACTGAACTTAACACTGAAGCTTTCTTT

clone_size: -
d_call: -
j_call: TRBJ1-2
v_call: TRBV6-5
cdr3_aa: CASSYSGDTIYGYTF
cdr3_nt: TGTGCCAGCAGTTACTCAGGGGACACGATCTATGGCTACACCTTC

clone_size: -
d_call: -
j_call: TRBJ1-2
v_call: TRBV5-5
cdr3_aa: CASSLLQGKGYTF
cdr3_nt: TGTGCCAGCAGCTTGTTACAGGGTAAGGGCTACACCTTC

clone_size: -
d_call: -
j_call: TRBJ2-5
v_call: TRBV2
cdr3_aa: CASSDAGETQYF
cdr3_nt: TGTGCCAGCAGTGATGCGGGAGAGACCCAGTACTTC

clone_size: few
d_call: -
j_call: TRBJ1-5
v_call: TRBV30
cdr3_aa: CAWNRLEGPQHF
cdr3_nt: TGTGCCTGGAACCGCTTAGAGGGGCCCCAGCATTTT

clone_size: -
d_call: -
j_call: TRBJ1-4
v_call: TRBV28
cdr3_aa: CASSLSGTKEKLFF
cdr3_nt: TGTGCCAGCAGTTTATCGGGTACTAAGGAAAAACTGTTTTTT

clone_size: -
d_call: -
j_call: TRBJ2-5
v_call: TRBV24-1
cdr3_aa: CATSDDTGRGETQYF
cdr3_nt: TGTGCCACCAGTGATGATACAGGGAGAGGAGAGACCCAGTACTTC

clone_size: once
d_call: -
j_call: TRBJ1-1
v_call: TRBV6-5
cdr3_aa: CASSYAAGVTEAFF
cdr3_nt: TGTGCCAGCAGTTACGCTGCGGGGGTCACTGAAGCTTTCTTT

clone_size: -
d_call: TRBD2
j_call: TRBJ2-5
v_call: TRBV4-1
cdr3_aa: CASSHSLAGGGKTQYF
cdr3_nt: TGCGCCAGCAGCCACTCACTAGCGGGAGGGGGAAAGACCCAGTACTTC

clone_size: -
d_call: -
j_call: TRBJ1-4
v_call: TRBV9
cdr3_aa: CASSARVFDEKLFF
cdr3_nt: TGTGCCAGCAGCGCCAGGGTTTTCGATGAAAAACTGTTTTTT

clone_size: -
d_call: -
j_call: TRBJ2-1
v_call: TRBV28
cdr3_aa: CASRAIGVNEQFF
cdr3_nt: TGTGCCAGCCGCGCGATCGGAGTTAATGAGCAGTTCTTC

clone_size: -
d_call: TRBD2
j_call: TRBJ2-5
v_call: TRBV27
cdr3_aa: CASSKLTSGVGETQYF
cdr3_nt: TGTGCCAGCAGTAAACTGACTAGCGGGGTAGGGGAGACCCAGTACTTC

clone_size: -
d_call: -
j_call: TRBJ1-2
v_call: TRBV3-1/TRBV3-2
cdr3_aa: CASSQDRALHGYTF
cdr3_nt: TGTGCCAGCAGCCAAGATCGAGCGTTGCATGGCTACACCTTC

clone_size: -
d_call: TRBD1
j_call: TRBJ1-2
v_call: TRBV30
cdr3_aa: CAWKRDSEPANYGYTF
cdr3_nt: TGTGCCTGGAAACGGGACAGCGAACCTGCTAACTATGGCTACACCTTC

clone_size: -
d_call: -
j_call: TRBJ1-1
v_call: TRBV30
cdr3_aa: CAWSVGHQAFF
cdr3_nt: TGTGCCTGGAGTGTGGGGCATCAAGCTTTCTTT

clone_size: -
d_call: TRBD2
j_call: TRBJ2-3
v_call: TRBV5-4
cdr3_aa: CAGTKRGGPDTQYF
cdr3_nt: TGTGCCGGGACCAAGCGGGGGGGCCCAGATACGCAGTATTTT

clone_size: -
d_call: -
j_call: TRBJ2-6
v_call: TRBV15
cdr3_aa: CATGGISGANVLTF
cdr3_nt: TGTGCCACCGGCGGAATTTCTGGGGCCAACGTCCTGACTTTC

clone_size: -
d_call: -
j_call: TRBJ1-1
v_call: TRBV18
cdr3_aa: CASSPREANEAFF
cdr3_nt: TGTGCCAGCTCACCGCGGGAGGCCAATGAAGCTTTCTTT

clone_size: -
d_call: -
j_call: TRBJ2-3
v_call: TRBV18
cdr3_aa: CASSSGRPRQGTGTDTQYF
cdr3_nt: TGTGCCAGCTCATCCGGTCGGCCAAGGCAGGGGACCGGCACAGATACGCAGTATTTT

clone_size: -
d_call: -
j_call: TRBJ1-1
v_call: TRBV5-1
cdr3_aa: CASSGGGSANTEAFF
cdr3_nt: TGCGCCAGCAGCGGCGGAGGGTCGGCGAACACTGAAGCTTTCTTT

clone_size: -
d_call: -
j_call: TRBJ2-7
v_call: TRBV2
cdr3_aa: CASSEFSPLRVEQYF
cdr3_nt: TGTGCCAGCAGTGAATTCTCTCCTTTACGGGTCGAGCAGTACTTC

clone_size: -
d_call: -
j_call: TRBJ1-2
v_call: TRBV6-1
cdr3_aa: CASSENEWSRMGGGYTF
cdr3_nt: TGTGCCAGCAGTGAAAACGAATGGAGCCGAATGGGAGGCGGCTACACCTTC